The rows below give T cell receptor beta chains drawn from one sample of a study of blood T cells in healthy people across ages. Each CDR3 protein is one row after TCRdb ran MiXCR on the 5' RACE reads. The table lists 1 million to 1.2 million distinct CDR3 sequences, more than 30% of them singletons, with under 15% in the top ten. The specimen sequenced was blood. These receptors were collected from a man between 18 and 35 years old in good health. Both conserved end residues are part of each CDR3. The order of the fields is CDR3 DNA, CDR3 protein, J gene, V gene, D gene, clone size. A D gene is named only where the DNA matches it firmly. Part of the rows lack a size; the others show once, few, many or a class for expanded clones.

TGCAGTGCTTTGCCGGGACAGGGAAGGCGGCGAGATACGCAGTATTTT | CSALPGQGRRRDTQYF | TRBJ2-3 | TRBV20-1 | TRBD1 | few
TGCGCCAGCAGCCAGGCTACAGGGAGTCAAGCTTTCTTT | CASSQATGSQAFF | TRBJ1-1 | TRBV4-3 | NA | NA
TGTGCCAGCAGCTTAGCTGGGTCAGGGATATACAATGAGCGGTTCTTC | CASSLAGSGIYNERFF | TRBJ2-1 | TRBV7-6 | NA | NA
TGTGCCAATCCAAGGGGGCAACACACTGGAGCTTTCTTT | CANPRGQHTGAFF | TRBJ1-1 | TRBV25-1 | TRBD1 | NA
TGTGCCAGCAGCCGCCAGGTGGTGGGTGAAAAACTGTTTTTT | CASSRQVVGEKLFF | TRBJ1-4 | TRBV5-5 | NA | NA
TGTGCCAGCAGCCAAGATTGGCGGGACTCCGCGCCGAATACGCAGTATTTT | CASSQDWRDSAPNTQYF | TRBJ2-3 | TRBV4-2 | NA | many
TGTGCCAGCACCTGGGGACTAACGAGCACAGATACGCAGTATTTT | CASTWGLTSTDTQYF | TRBJ2-3 | TRBV5-6 | TRBD2 | NA
TGCGCCAGCAGCCCCCCAGCGGGTTTAGATACGCAGTATTTT | CASSPPAGLDTQYF | TRBJ2-3 | TRBV4-1 | NA | few
TGTGCCAGCATCTTAGCGATCGGCGAGCAGTACTTC | CASILAIGEQYF | TRBJ2-7 | TRBV7-2 | NA | NA
TGTGCCAGCAGTTACTCGGGGGACGCTAATGAAAAACTGTTTTTT | CASSYSGDANEKLFF | TRBJ1-4 | TRBV6-2/TRBV6-3 | NA | NA
TGCAGCGTTTACGGGACAGGGACCGCTAACTATGGCTACACCTTC | CSVYGTGTANYGYTF | TRBJ1-2 | TRBV29-1 | TRBD1 | few
TGCGCCAGCAACTCGTTGGCCGGGAGCGGCGATGAGCAGTTCTTC | CASNSLAGSGDEQFF | TRBJ2-1 | TRBV4-3 | NA | NA
TGTGCCCGCGGGGGGCCGAGCTCCTACAATGAGCAGTTCTTC | CARGGPSSYNEQFF | TRBJ2-1 | TRBV2 | TRBD2 | NA
TGCGCCAGCAGCCAAAGGGCTAAGACTAACAATGAGCAGTACTTC | CASSQRAKTNNEQYF | TRBJ2-7 | TRBV4-3 | NA | NA
TGTGCCAGCAGTTTCTCCAGCGGTAACCACGAGCAGTACTTC | CASSFSSGNHEQYF | TRBJ2-7 | TRBV12-3/TRBV12-4 | NA | NA
TGCAGCTCCGGGGCTCCCCAAGATACGCAGTATTTT | CSSGAPQDTQYF | TRBJ2-3 | TRBV29-1 | NA | many
TGTGCCAGCAGCTTAGAGGCGGGGGGGCATGAGCAGTTCTTC | CASSLEAGGHEQFF | TRBJ2-1 | TRBV7-2 | TRBD2 | NA
TGTGCCAGCACCCCCTTGGTAGTGGACTATGGCTACACCTTC | CASTPLVVDYGYTF | TRBJ1-2 | TRBV7-3 | NA | NA
TGCAGTGCTAGACCCCACAGGGGAGGATCCTACAATGAGCAGTTCTTC | CSARPHRGGSYNEQFF | TRBJ2-1 | TRBV20-1 | NA | NA
TGTGCCAGCAGCTTGCGGGGACCGAGCTCCTACAATGAGCAGTTCTTC | CASSLRGPSSYNEQFF | TRBJ2-1 | TRBV5-5 | NA | many
TGTGCCAGCAGCCGTACAGGGTCCTCTGGGGCCAACGTCCTGACTTTC | CASSRTGSSGANVLTF | TRBJ2-6 | TRBV11-2 | NA | NA
TGCAGTGCCGGGACGGTAAATTCACCCCTCCACTTT | CSAGTVNSPLHF | TRBJ1-6 | TRBV20-1 | NA | NA
TGTGCCAGCAGTTTAGACAGGACAACTAATGAAAAACTGTTTTTT | CASSLDRTTNEKLFF | TRBJ1-4 | TRBV12-3/TRBV12-4 | NA | NA
TGTGCCAGCAGTTACTTCAAGCGGCCAATCACCGGGGAGCTGTTTTTT | CASSYFKRPITGELFF | TRBJ2-2 | TRBV6-2/TRBV6-3 | NA | few
TGCAGTGCTAGAGACCTGGATATTGATCACAATGAGCAGTTCTTC | CSARDLDIDHNEQFF | TRBJ2-1 | TRBV20-1 | NA | few
TGTGCCAGCAGCAACCTCGCCATCGGGAGCCCCCCCTACGAGCAGTACTTC | CASSNLAIGSPPYEQYF | TRBJ2-7 | TRBV7-9 | NA | NA
TGCAGTGCTAGATTGGCGGGGGGGCTTTACGAGCAGTTCTTC | CSARLAGGLYEQFF | TRBJ2-1 | TRBV20-1 | TRBD2 | NA
TGCAGTGCTAGAGTTATGTCGGGGGGAAAAGGGAATCAGCCCCAGCATTTT | CSARVMSGGKGNQPQHF | TRBJ1-5 | TRBV20-1 | NA | few
TGTGCCAGCCGTTCCCTAGGACAGAACACTGAAGCTTTCTTT | CASRSLGQNTEAFF | TRBJ1-1 | TRBV12-3/TRBV12-4 | NA | NA
TGCGCCAGCAGCCAAGGGAGACTAGGGGAAAAACTGTTTTTT | CASSQGRLGEKLFF | TRBJ1-4 | TRBV4-3 | NA | NA
TGTGCCAGCAGCTTAGTAACAGGGCGCAATCAGCCCCAGCATTTT | CASSLVTGRNQPQHF | TRBJ1-5 | TRBV11-2 | NA | few
TGTGCCAGCAGCAATGCGTCGCCCGGACGCGTAGCTAACTATGGCTACACCTTC | CASSNASPGRVANYGYTF | TRBJ1-2 | TRBV5-6 | NA | NA
TGTGCCAGCAGCGTGACCACTAGCACAGATACGCAGTATTTT | CASSVTTSTDTQYF | TRBJ2-3 | TRBV7-9 | NA | few
TGTGCCAGCAGCTTAGATCAGCAGTTCTACAATGAGCAGTACTTC | CASSLDQQFYNEQYF | TRBJ2-7 | TRBV11-3 | NA | NA
TGTGCCAGCAGTGGACAGGGAATGGAAGAGACCCAGTACTTC | CASSGQGMEETQYF | TRBJ2-5 | TRBV2 | TRBD1 | few
TGCAGTGCTCTGACCACCACAGATACGCAGTATTTT | CSALTTTDTQYF | TRBJ2-3 | TRBV20-1 | NA | NA
TGCAGTGCTAGCGGGGAAAGACATAGGGGTCAGCCCCAGCATTTT | CSASGERHRGQPQHF | TRBJ1-5 | TRBV20-1 | NA | few
TGTGCCAGCAGTGAAATTAATGAAAAACTGTTTTTT | CASSEINEKLFF | TRBJ1-4 | TRBV2 | NA | few
TGTGCCAGCAGTTTTCGACTTCGGAACACTGAAGCTTTCTTT | CASSFRLRNTEAFF | TRBJ1-1 | TRBV12-3/TRBV12-4 | NA | NA
TGTGCCACCAGTGATCCCATTAACAATGAGCAGTACTTC | CATSDPINNEQYF | TRBJ2-5 | TRBV24-1 | NA | NA
TGCGCCAGCAGCCAAGATTTAGTGGATTTCAGATACAATGAGCAGTTCTTC | CASSQDLVDFRYNEQFF | TRBJ2-1 | TRBV4-3 | NA | NA
TGTGCCAGCAGCGTTGACCTATCTATCTCCGCACTTTCTGGGGCCAACGTCCTGACTTTC | CASSVDLSISALSGANVLTF | TRBJ2-6 | TRBV9 | NA | few
TGTGCCAGCAGTGAAACAGGGGTCCCTGAAGCTTTCTTT | CASSETGVPEAFF | TRBJ1-1 | TRBV2 | TRBD1 | NA
TGCAGTGCTAGTCTAGCGACGATCTACAATGAGCAGTACTTC | CSASLATIYNEQYF | TRBJ2-5 | TRBV20-1 | NA | NA
TGTGCCAGCAGCTTAGCTGCGTCCACAGATACGCAGTATTTT | CASSLAASTDTQYF | TRBJ2-3 | TRBV7-2 | NA | many
TGTGCCAGCCGCAGACTTGACGGTATGAACACTGAAGCTTTCTTT | CASRRLDGMNTEAFF | TRBJ1-1 | TRBV11-2 | NA | NA
TGCAGTGCTAGAGAACTGGACAGGGGCAGAAATGGCTACACCTTC | CSARELDRGRNGYTF | TRBJ1-2 | TRBV20-1 | TRBD1 | few
TGTGCCAGTGCGGGCTCACAAGAGACCCAGTACTTC | CASAGSQETQYF | TRBJ2-5 | TRBV19 | NA | NA
TGTGCCAGCAGCCAAGATTTAGTTCGGGGGGCGGGCTACACCTTC | CASSQDLVRGAGYTF | TRBJ1-2 | TRBV4-2 | NA | NA
TGCAGTGCTAGAGTCGAAGGGACGGCAACTAATGAAAAACTGTTTTTT | CSARVEGTATNEKLFF | TRBJ1-4 | TRBV20-1 | NA | few
TGTGCCAGCAGCCAGGGTAGAAATGGCTACACCTTC | CASSQGRNGYTF | TRBJ1-2 | TRBV12-3/TRBV12-4 | NA | few
TGTGCCAGCAGCGCGCCTAACACTGAAGCTTTCTTT | CASSAPNTEAFF | TRBJ1-1 | TRBV9 | NA | NA
TGTGCCAGCAGTGCGGACGTTGGTGGCTACACCTTC | CASSADVGGYTF | TRBJ1-2 | TRBV2 | NA | once